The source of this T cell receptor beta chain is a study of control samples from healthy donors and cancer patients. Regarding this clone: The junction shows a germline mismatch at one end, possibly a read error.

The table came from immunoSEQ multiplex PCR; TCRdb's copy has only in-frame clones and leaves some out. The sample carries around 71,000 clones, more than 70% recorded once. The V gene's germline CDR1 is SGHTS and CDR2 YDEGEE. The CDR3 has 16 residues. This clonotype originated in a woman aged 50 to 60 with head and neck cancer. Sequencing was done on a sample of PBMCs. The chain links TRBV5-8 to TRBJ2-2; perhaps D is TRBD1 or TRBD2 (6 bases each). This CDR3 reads CASSFHPGANTGGLFF. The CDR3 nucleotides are TGTGCCAGCAGCTTTCACCCGGGGGCGAACACCGGGGGGCTGTTTTTT.